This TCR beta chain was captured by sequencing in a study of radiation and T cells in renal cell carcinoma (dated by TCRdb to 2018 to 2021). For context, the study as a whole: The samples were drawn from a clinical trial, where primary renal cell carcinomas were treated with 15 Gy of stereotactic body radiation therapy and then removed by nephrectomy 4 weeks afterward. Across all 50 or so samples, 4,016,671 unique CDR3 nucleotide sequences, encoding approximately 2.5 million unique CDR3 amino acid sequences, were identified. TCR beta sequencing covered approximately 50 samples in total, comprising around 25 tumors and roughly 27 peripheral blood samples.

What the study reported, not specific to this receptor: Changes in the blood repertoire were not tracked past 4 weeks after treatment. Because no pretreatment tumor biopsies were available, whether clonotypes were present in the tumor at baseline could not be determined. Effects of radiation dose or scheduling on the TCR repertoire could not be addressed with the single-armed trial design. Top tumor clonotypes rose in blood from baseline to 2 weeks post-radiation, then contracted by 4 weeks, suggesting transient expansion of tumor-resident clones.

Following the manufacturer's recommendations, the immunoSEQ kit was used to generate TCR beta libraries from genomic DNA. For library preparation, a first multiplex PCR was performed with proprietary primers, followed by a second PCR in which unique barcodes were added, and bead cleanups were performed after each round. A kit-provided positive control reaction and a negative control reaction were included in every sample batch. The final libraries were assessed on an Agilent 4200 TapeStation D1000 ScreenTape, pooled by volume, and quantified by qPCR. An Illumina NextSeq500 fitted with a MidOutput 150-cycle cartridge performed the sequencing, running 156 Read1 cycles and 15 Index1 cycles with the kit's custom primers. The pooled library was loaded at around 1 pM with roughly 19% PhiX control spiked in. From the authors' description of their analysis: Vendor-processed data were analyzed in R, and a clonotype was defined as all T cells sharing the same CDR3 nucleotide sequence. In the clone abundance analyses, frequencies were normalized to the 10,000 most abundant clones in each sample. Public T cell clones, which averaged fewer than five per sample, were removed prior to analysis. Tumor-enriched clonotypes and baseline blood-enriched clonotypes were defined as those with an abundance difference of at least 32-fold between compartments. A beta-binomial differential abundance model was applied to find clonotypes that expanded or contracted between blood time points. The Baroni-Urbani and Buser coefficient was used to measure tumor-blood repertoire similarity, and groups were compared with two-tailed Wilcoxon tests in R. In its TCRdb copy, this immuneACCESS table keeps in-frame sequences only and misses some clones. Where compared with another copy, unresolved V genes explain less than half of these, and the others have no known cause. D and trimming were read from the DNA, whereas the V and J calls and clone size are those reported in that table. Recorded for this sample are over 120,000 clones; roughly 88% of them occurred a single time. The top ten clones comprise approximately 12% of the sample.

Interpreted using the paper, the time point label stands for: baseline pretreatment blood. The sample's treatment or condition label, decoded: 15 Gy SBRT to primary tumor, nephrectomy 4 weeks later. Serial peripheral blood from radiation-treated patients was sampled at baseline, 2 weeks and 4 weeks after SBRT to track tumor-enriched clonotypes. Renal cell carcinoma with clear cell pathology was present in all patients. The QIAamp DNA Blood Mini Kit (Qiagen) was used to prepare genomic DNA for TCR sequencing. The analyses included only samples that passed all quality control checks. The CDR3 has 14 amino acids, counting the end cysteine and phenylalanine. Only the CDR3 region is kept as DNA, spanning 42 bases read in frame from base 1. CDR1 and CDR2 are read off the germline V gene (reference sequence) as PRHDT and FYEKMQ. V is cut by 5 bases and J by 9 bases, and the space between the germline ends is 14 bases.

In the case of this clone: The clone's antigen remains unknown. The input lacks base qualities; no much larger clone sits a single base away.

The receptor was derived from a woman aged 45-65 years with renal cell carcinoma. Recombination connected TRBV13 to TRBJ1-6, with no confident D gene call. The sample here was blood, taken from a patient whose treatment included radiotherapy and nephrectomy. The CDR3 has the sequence CASSLWTMGSPLHF. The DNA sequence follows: TGTGCCAGCAGCCTTTGGACCATGGGTTCACCCCTCCACTTT.